This T cell receptor beta chain was captured by sequencing in a study of human thymus T cells (dated by TCRdb to the early 2020s). About the investigation overall: The study used under 10 infant thymus samples plus four related peripheral blood samples to characterize TCR alpha and beta repertoires. The infant donors were about 6 to 244 days old, and the cohort included several males and a couple of females.

The junction carries 17 bases between V and J, which are trimmed by 0 bases and 11 bases respectively. Looking up the germline V gene (reference sequence) yields CDR1 SGHNT and CDR2 YYREEE. Including cysteine and phenylalanine, the CDR3 has 14 amino acids. Only CDR3 DNA is held: 42 bases, read in frame from base 1. A remark on this clone: It has no known antigen specificity. Per-base qualities were not stored, and no clone one base away is much larger.

Here is what the overall study found, with its caveats: On average, thymus samples gave 750,000 to 1,000,000 unique TCRB clonotypes, whereas blood samples gave about 92,000. Usage of V and J gene segments appeared to be biased in both the thymic and the peripheral blood repertoires.

The immunoSEQ multiplex PCR assay was used to amplify the TCRB and TCRAD loci from a standardized quantity of quality-controlled genomic DNA. Amplicons spanned the V(D)J region at a length sufficient to cover the CDR3 and identify V and J genes. The commercial immunoSEQ service was used to sequence amplicons on an Illumina platform. In the source study's methods: Corrections for primer bias and sequencing errors followed previously described methods, while TCRAD and TCRB definitions were based on the IMGT database. immunoSEQ Analyzer 3.0 and VDJTools were used for repertoire analysis, which covered basic statistics, V/J segment usage, diversity estimates, rarefaction and pairwise overlap. Chao1, ChaoE, Efron-Thisted, Shannon and inverse Simpson indices were used to estimate diversity, which was also estimated on datasets down-sampled to the smallest sample. For repertoire overlap, CDR3 nucleotide sequence, V gene and J gene had to match strictly, and clustering was done by Jaccard-based multidimensional scaling. Held by TCRdb, this immuneACCESS table contains in-frame sequences only and omits some clones. Under half of the omission traces to an unresolved V gene where checked; the cause of the rest is unknown. V, J and clone size derive from that table, while D and trimming were established from the DNA sequence. Here the sample has 35,000 to 55,000 clones; 90% to 95% occur a single time. The top ten constitute roughly 0.12% of the sample.

The donors were immunologically healthy infants in Finland who had open corrective cardiac surgery for congenital heart defects. For four of the eight donors, a small 0.5-1 mL aliquot of peripheral blood was collected during surgery. For the blood samples, genomic DNA was extracted from all available leukocytes instead of from a set number of cells. ACK lysis buffer was used to remove erythrocytes from blood, and the leukocytes were stored at -70 degrees C as pellets. A QIAsymphony instrument was used to extract genomic DNA from frozen cell pellets. The source of this sequence is a boy under two years old with a congenital heart defect but otherwise immunologically healthy. The sample comprised blood. The chain was built from TRBV5-4 and TRBJ1-1, with TRBD1 as a weak D call on 5 bases. The base sequence is TGTGCCAGCAGCTTGGGGGGCAGGGACCCACCGGCTTTCTTT. The translation is CASSLGGRDPPAFF. The full variable domain, with segments outside the CDR3 supplied by the reference TRBV5-4 and TRBJ1-1 proteins, appears as ETGVTQSPTHLIKTRGQQVTLRCSSQSGHNTVSWYQQALGQGPQFIFQYYREEENGRGNFPPRFSGLQFPNYSSELNVNALELDDSALYLCASSLGGRDPPAFFGQGTRLTVV.